This TCR beta chain was profiled in a study of T cells in Graves' hyperthyroidism and ophthalmopathy. Overall study results and limits: Stable hyperthyroidism was separated from ophthalmopathy by a model based on 13 V-J features. Most thyroid clonotypes expanded above 0.001 were also detected in blood.

An absence of ophthalmopathy progression within 18 months meant stable Graves' hyperthyroidism. Any patient presenting with uncontrolled infection, other autoimmune disease, pregnancy or lactation was left out. About this clonotype itself: Its antigen is not identified.

The V and J ends lost 5 bases and 1 base, in that order; junction bases with no gene match: 5. In germline, CDR1 is MGHRA, CDR2 YSYEKL. The CDR3 totals 16 residues. Amplification targeted TCR beta CDR3 regions from RNA transcripts. HTBI primers were used for first-round RT-PCR of the TCR CDR3. TCRdb itself ran the multiplex PCR reads through MiXCR, one entry per CDR3 protein. The sample consists of roughly 49,000 distinct CDR3 sequences, approximately 50% of them appearing once. Sequenced input: peripheral blood or thyroid tissue (not recorded which). The V gene is TRBV4-1, the J gene TRBJ2-7; 13 positions match TRBD2. This receptor was taken from a man aged 18 to 29 with Graves' hyperthyroidism. DNA of the CDR3: TGCGCCAGCAGCGGGACTAGCGGGAAAACGTCCTACGAGCAGTACTTC. Its protein is CASSGTSGKTSYEQYF.